The rows below give T cell receptor beta chains drawn from one sample of a study of blood T cell repertoires in COVID-19. Generated by immunoSEQ multiplex PCR, the TCRdb table keeps only in-frame clones and is missing some. The sample carries some 120,000 clones, roughly 79% recorded once. Material: peripheral blood. These receptors originate from a human donor in a cohort sampled during active COVID-19. The CDR3 runs from the conserved cysteine through the conserved F or W. The order of the fields is clone size, J gene, D gene, V gene, CDR3 protein, CDR3 DNA. A D gene is named only where the DNA matches it firmly. Not every row has a clone size; where given, it reads once, few, many or a size class.

size: -
J: TRBJ2-2
D: -
V: TRBV27
CDR3: CASSFWLAGGELFF
DNA: TGTGCCAGCAGTTTTTGGCTAGCCGGCGGGGAGCTGTTTTTT

size: -
J: TRBJ2-3
D: TRBD2
V: TRBV5-1
CDR3: CASSSLAGAADTQYF
DNA: TGCGCCAGCAGCTCGCTCGCGGGAGCTGCAGATACGCAGTATTTT

size: -
J: TRBJ2-7
D: TRBD1
V: TRBV24-1
CDR3: CATSPGGDEQYF
DNA: TGTGCCACCAGTCCAGGGGGCGACGAGCAGTACTTC

size: -
J: TRBJ2-5
D: -
V: TRBV7-9
CDR3: CASSLVGRQETQYF
DNA: TGTGCCAGCAGCTTGGTGGGCAGGCAAGAGACCCAGTACTTC

size: -
J: TRBJ1-2
D: -
V: TRBV27
CDR3: CASSLYAGAGYTF
DNA: TGTGCCAGCAGTTTATATGCGGGGGCTGGCTACACCTTC

size: once
J: TRBJ2-1
D: -
V: TRBV5-6
CDR3: CASRVAGGPSYNEQFF
DNA: TGTGCCAGCAGAGTGGCAGGGGGGCCCTCCTACAATGAGCAGTTCTTC

size: -
J: TRBJ1-2
D: -
V: TRBV6-5
CDR3: CASSYLGATNYGYTF
DNA: TGTGCCAGCAGTTACCTAGGGGCAACTAACTATGGCTACACCTTC

size: -
J: TRBJ2-1
D: TRBD2
V: TRBV4-3
CDR3: CASSQDSGSYNEQFF
DNA: TGCGCCAGCAGCCAAGATAGCGGGAGTTACAATGAGCAGTTCTTC

size: -
J: TRBJ1-5
D: -
V: TRBV6-1
CDR3: CASSEIRRAGNQPQHF
DNA: TGTGCCAGCAGTGAAATACGCAGGGCAGGCAATCAGCCCCAGCATTTT

size: -
J: TRBJ2-1
D: -
V: TRBV9
CDR3: CASSRQVPSSYNEQFF
DNA: TGTGCCAGCAGTAGACAGGTCCCGAGCTCCTACAATGAGCAGTTCTTC

size: -
J: TRBJ1-5
D: -
V: TRBV28
CDR3: CASSLVAGISNQPQHF
DNA: TGTGCCAGCAGTTTAGTAGCAGGGATCAGCAATCAGCCCCAGCATTTT

size: -
J: TRBJ2-1
D: -
V: TRBV28
CDR3: CASTLGGGRGNEQFF
DNA: TGTGCCAGCACCCTAGGGGGGGGTAGGGGAAATGAGCAGTTCTTC

size: -
J: TRBJ1-4
D: -
V: TRBV7-9
CDR3: CASSLGQSTNEKLFF
DNA: TGTGCCAGCAGCTTAGGGCAGTCAACTAATGAAAAACTGTTTTTT

size: few
J: TRBJ1-1
D: -
V: TRBV6-5
CDR3: CASSYRGAPAEAFF
DNA: TGTGCCAGCAGTTATCGGGGGGCACCTGCTGAAGCTTTCTTT

size: -
J: TRBJ2-7
D: -
V: TRBV11-1
CDR3: CASSPLRAVTYEQYF
DNA: TGTGCCAGCAGCCCGTTGCGGGCAGTAACCTACGAGCAGTACTTC

size: once
J: TRBJ2-2
D: TRBD1
V: TRBV6-2/TRBV6-3
CDR3: CASSRRDRDTGELFF
DNA: TGTGCCAGCAGTAGAAGAGACAGGGACACCGGGGAGCTGTTTTTT

size: few
J: TRBJ1-1
D: TRBD1
V: TRBV6-1
CDR3: CASSDTGTGKVLDTEAFF
DNA: TGTGCCAGCAGTGATACCGGGACAGGGAAGGTTCTGGACACTGAAGCTTTCTTT

size: -
J: TRBJ2-7
D: -
V: TRBV28
CDR3: CASSATDSSYEQYF
DNA: TGTGCCAGCAGCGCTACGGACAGCTCCTACGAGCAGTACTTC

size: -
J: TRBJ2-6
D: TRBD1
V: TRBV28
CDR3: CASSFTNPGQRYSGANVLTF
DNA: TGTGCCAGCAGTTTCACCAATCCGGGACAGAGATACTCTGGGGCCAACGTCCTGACTTTC

size: -
J: TRBJ2-7
D: TRBD1
V: TRBV29-1
CDR3: CSVEGQGYPSYEQYF
DNA: TGCAGCGTTGAAGGACAGGGCTACCCCTCCTACGAGCAGTACTTC

size: -
J: TRBJ2-1
D: -
V: TRBV6-4
CDR3: CASSIRQDSYNEQFF
DNA: TGTGCCAGCAGTATAAGACAGGACTCCTACAATGAGCAGTTCTTC

size: -
J: TRBJ2-7
D: TRBD1
V: TRBV27
CDR3: CATLSGGNPYEQYF
DNA: TGTGCCACCCTATCAGGGGGAAACCCCTACGAGCAGTACTTC

size: once
J: TRBJ2-7
D: -
V: TRBV19
CDR3: CASSAFGSWTADYEQYF
DNA: TGTGCCAGTAGTGCGTTTGGGAGCTGGACAGCGGACTACGAGCAGTACTTC

size: -
J: TRBJ1-1
D: -
V: TRBV9
CDR3: CASSPRHGGVTEAFF
DNA: TGTGCCAGCAGCCCTCGACACGGAGGAGTCACTGAAGCTTTCTTT

size: -
J: TRBJ1-1
D: -
V: TRBV29-1
CDR3: CSVDGGSTEAFF
DNA: TGCAGCGTTGACGGGGGGAGCACTGAAGCTTTCTTT

size: -
J: TRBJ1-2
D: TRBD1
V: TRBV6-2/TRBV6-3
CDR3: CASSHGDRYGYTF
DNA: TGTGCCAGCAGTCACGGGGACAGATATGGCTACACCTTC

size: -
J: TRBJ1-1
D: -
V: TRBV7-9
CDR3: CASSFGGNTEAFF
DNA: TGTGCCAGCAGCTTCGGCGGGAACACTGAAGCTTTCTTT

size: -
J: TRBJ1-2
D: -
V: TRBV10-1
CDR3: CASNLPGDYGYTF
DNA: TGCGCCAGTAACCTACCGGGGGACTATGGCTACACCTTC

size: -
J: TRBJ2-5
D: TRBD1
V: TRBV5-4
CDR3: CASSLVAGGFETQYF
DNA: TGTGCCAGCAGCTTGGTGGCAGGGGGCTTTGAGACCCAGTACTTC

size: -
J: TRBJ1-2
D: -
V: TRBV24-1
CDR3: CATSERDSRGGYTF
DNA: TGTGCCACCAGTGAACGGGACTCCCGAGGTGGCTACACCTTC

size: -
J: TRBJ2-5
D: TRBD2
V: TRBV7-7
CDR3: CASSLMHLAGAETQYF
DNA: TGTGCCAGCAGCTTAATGCACCTAGCGGGGGCGGAGACCCAGTACTTC

size: few
J: TRBJ2-7
D: TRBD2
V: TRBV11-3
CDR3: CASSLNLAGSYEQYF
DNA: TGTGCCAGCAGCTTAAACCTAGCGGGGAGCTACGAGCAGTACTTC

size: few
J: TRBJ1-1
D: TRBD1
V: TRBV13
CDR3: CASSRQGNRGTEAFF
DNA: TGTGCCAGCAGTCGTCAGGGGAACAGGGGCACTGAAGCTTTCTTT

size: -
J: TRBJ1-4
D: -
V: TRBV28
CDR3: CATEAGNEKLFF
DNA: TGTGCCACAGAGGCAGGGAATGAAAAACTGTTTTTT

size: -
J: TRBJ1-2
D: TRBD1
V: TRBV7-9
CDR3: CASSAGQGWYGYTF
DNA: TGTGCCAGCAGCGCAGGACAGGGTTGGTATGGCTACACCTTC

size: -
J: TRBJ1-3
D: TRBD1
V: TRBV6-1
CDR3: CASSAGTVNSGNTIYF
DNA: TGTGCCAGCAGTGCCGGGACAGTAAACTCTGGAAACACCATATATTTT

size: -
J: TRBJ1-3
D: -
V: TRBV29-1
CDR3: CSGGSHSGNTIYF
DNA: TGCAGCGGCGGGAGCCACTCTGGAAACACCATATATTTT

size: -
J: TRBJ1-5
D: -
V: TRBV2
CDR3: CASSPTGNSNQPQHF
DNA: TGTGCCAGCAGTCCAACAGGGAATAGCAATCAGCCCCAGCATTTT

size: -
J: TRBJ2-3
D: TRBD2
V: TRBV11-3
CDR3: CASSSRTSASTDTQYF
DNA: TGTGCCAGCAGCTCACGGACTAGCGCCTCCACAGATACGCAGTATTTT

size: few
J: TRBJ1-5
D: -
V: TRBV28
CDR3: CASSFTGRNQPQHF
DNA: TGTGCCAGCAGTTTCACAGGGCGAAATCAGCCCCAGCATTTT

size: -
J: TRBJ1-1
D: TRBD1
V: TRBV24-1
CDR3: CATSDSRQGMNTEAFF
DNA: TGTGCCACCAGTGACTCTCGACAGGGCATGAACACTGAAGCTTTCTTT

size: -
J: TRBJ2-7
D: -
V: TRBV28
CDR3: CASSPQGNAIHEQYF
DNA: TGTGCCAGCAGTCCACAGGGAAACGCGATCCACGAGCAGTACTTC

size: -
J: TRBJ1-1
D: -
V: TRBV6-5
CDR3: CASSLTGRDTEAFF
DNA: TGTGCCAGCAGTCTAACAGGGAGGGACACTGAAGCTTTCTTT

size: -
J: TRBJ1-6
D: TRBD1
V: TRBV6-4
CDR3: CASKEQGAQNSPLHF
DNA: TGTGCCAGCAAAGAACAGGGGGCGCAGAATTCACCCCTCCACTTT

size: -
J: TRBJ1-2
D: -
V: TRBV7-3
CDR3: CASSGGQNYGYTF
DNA: TGTGCCAGCAGCGGAGGACAGAACTATGGCTACACCTTC

size: -
J: TRBJ1-6
D: -
V: TRBV25-1
CDR3: CASSGQLINSPLHF
DNA: TGTGCCAGCAGTGGACAGTTAATAAATTCACCCCTCCACTTT

size: -
J: TRBJ2-2
D: -
V: TRBV29-1
CDR3: CSVLLRVLDTGELFF
DNA: TGCAGCGTTCTCCTCAGGGTATTGGACACCGGGGAGCTGTTTTTT

size: -
J: TRBJ2-3
D: TRBD2
V: TRBV9
CDR3: CASSTSGKTDTQYF
DNA: TGTGCCAGCAGCACAAGCGGGAAGACAGATACGCAGTATTTT

size: -
J: TRBJ1-6
D: TRBD1
V: TRBV5-4
CDR3: CASSSTGESYNSPLHF
DNA: TGTGCCAGCAGCTCAACAGGGGAGTCCTATAATTCACCCCTCCACTTT

size: -
J: TRBJ2-2
D: TRBD2
V: TRBV7-3
CDR3: CASSLASQRGGLDTGELFF
DNA: TGTGCCAGCAGCTTAGCGTCCCAGCGGGGGGGCCTAGACACCGGGGAGCTGTTTTTT

size: -
J: TRBJ1-1
D: -
V: TRBV9
CDR3: CASSVDETEGLMTEAFF
DNA: TGTGCCAGCAGCGTAGATGAGACGGAGGGACTGATGACTGAAGCTTTCTTT